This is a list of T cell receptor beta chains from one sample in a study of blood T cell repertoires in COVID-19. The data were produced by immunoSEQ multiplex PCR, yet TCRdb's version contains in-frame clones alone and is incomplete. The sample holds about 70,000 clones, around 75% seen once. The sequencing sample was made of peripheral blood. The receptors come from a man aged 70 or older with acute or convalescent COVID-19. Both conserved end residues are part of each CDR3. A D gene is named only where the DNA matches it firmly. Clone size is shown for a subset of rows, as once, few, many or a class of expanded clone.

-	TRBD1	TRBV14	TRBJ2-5	CASSFPGQGREETQYF	TGTGCCAGCAGCTTTCCGGGACAGGGAAGGGAAGAGACCCAGTACTTC
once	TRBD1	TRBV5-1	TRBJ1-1	CASSVQGTLLDTEAFF	TGCGCCAGCAGCGTACAGGGGACCCTATTAGACACTGAAGCTTTCTTT
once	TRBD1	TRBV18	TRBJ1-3	CASSPYQTGGGLTGNTIYF	TGTGCCAGCTCACCATACCAGACAGGGGGCGGCTTGACTGGAAACACCATATATTTT
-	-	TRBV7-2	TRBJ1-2	CASSPPAAGTNYGYTF	TGTGCCAGCAGCCCCCCGGCGGCAGGGACTAACTATGGCTACACCTTC
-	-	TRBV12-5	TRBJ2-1	CASGSIRAGGGNEQFF	TGTGCTAGTGGTTCAATTCGAGCGGGCGGCGGCAATGAGCAGTTCTTC
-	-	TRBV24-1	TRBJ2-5	CATSIQGGETQYF	TGTGCCACCAGTATTCAGGGTGGAGAGACCCAGTACTTC
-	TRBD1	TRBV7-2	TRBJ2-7	CASSLVGTAQGEQYF	TGTGCCAGCAGCTTAGTAGGGACAGCCCAAGGCGAGCAGTACTTC
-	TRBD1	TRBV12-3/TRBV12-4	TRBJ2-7	CASTRQGSEQYF	TGTGCCAGCACCAGACAGGGGAGCGAGCAGTACTTC
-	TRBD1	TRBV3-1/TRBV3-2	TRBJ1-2	CASSHPQGTYGYTF	TGTGCCAGCAGCCATCCACAGGGGACCTATGGCTACACCTTC
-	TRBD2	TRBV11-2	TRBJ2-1	CASSPIRTSLYNEQFF	TGTGCCAGCAGCCCCATCAGGACTAGCCTTTACAATGAGCAGTTCTTC
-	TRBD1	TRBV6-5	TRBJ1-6	CASRGQGDVNSPLHF	TGTGCCAGCAGGGGACAGGGCGACGTTAATTCACCCCTCCACTTT
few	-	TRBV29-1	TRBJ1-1	CSVEEVGREAFF	TGCAGCGTTGAAGAGGTCGGTCGGGAGGCTTTCTTT
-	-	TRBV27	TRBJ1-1	CASSFGGVNTEAFF	TGTGCCAGCAGTTTTGGGGGGGTGAACACTGAAGCTTTCTTT
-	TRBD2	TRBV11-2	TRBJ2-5	CASSLSLAGNQETQYF	TGTGCCAGCAGCTTAAGCCTAGCGGGGAACCAAGAGACCCAGTACTTC
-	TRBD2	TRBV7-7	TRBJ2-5	CASSLAGVQETQYF	TGTGCTAGCAGTCTAGCGGGAGTACAGGAGACCCAGTACTTC